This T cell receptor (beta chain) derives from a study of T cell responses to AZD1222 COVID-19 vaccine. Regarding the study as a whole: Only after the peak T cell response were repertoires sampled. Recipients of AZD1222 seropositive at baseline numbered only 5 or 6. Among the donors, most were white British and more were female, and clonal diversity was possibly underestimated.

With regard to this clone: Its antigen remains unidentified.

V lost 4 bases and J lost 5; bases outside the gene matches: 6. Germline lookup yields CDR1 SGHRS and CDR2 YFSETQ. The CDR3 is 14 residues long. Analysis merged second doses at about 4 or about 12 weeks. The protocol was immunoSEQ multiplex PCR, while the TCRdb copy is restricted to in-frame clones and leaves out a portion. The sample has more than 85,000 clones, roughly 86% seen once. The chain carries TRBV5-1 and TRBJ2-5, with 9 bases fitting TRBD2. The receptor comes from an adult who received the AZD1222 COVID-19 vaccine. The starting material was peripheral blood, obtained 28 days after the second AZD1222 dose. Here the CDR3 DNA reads TGCGCCAGCAGCCGGGGACTAGCAGGGGAGACCCAGTACTTC. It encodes CASSRGLAGETQYF.